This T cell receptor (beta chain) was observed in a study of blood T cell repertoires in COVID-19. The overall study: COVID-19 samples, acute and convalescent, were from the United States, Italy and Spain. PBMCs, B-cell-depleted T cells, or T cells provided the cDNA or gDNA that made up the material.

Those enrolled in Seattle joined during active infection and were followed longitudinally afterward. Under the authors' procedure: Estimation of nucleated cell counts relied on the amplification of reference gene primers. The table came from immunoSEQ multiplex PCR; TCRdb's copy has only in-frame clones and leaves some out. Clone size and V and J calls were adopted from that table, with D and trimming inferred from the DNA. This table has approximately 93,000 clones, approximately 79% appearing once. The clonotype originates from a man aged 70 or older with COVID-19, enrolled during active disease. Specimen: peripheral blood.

CDR3 sequence reads: CASSQDPGVETQYF. In nucleotides, the CDR3 is TGTGCCAGCAGCCAAGATCCGGGAGTTGAGACCCAGTACTTC. The gene calls are TRBV4-2 and TRBJ2-5; D possibly corresponds to TRBD2 (6 bases). The CDR3 has 14 residues. The V end lost 0 bases, the J end lost 5 bases, and 10 bases lay between the germline ends. Germline V gene data show CDR1 as LGHNA and CDR2 as YNFKEQ.